The 27 T cell receptor beta chains below come from one sample, sequenced in a study of cytomegalovirus exposure and HLA in healthy donors. PCR involved 60 Vbeta and 13 Jbeta primers. Sequenced by immunoSEQ multiplex PCR; TCRdb stores in-frame clones only, minus some. Seen here are 200,000 to 250,000 clones, around 89% observed once, and the top ten hold about 1%. The source material was PBMCs. The receptors here all came from a woman in her late teens or twenties in good health and CMV-seronegative.

The chain uses TRBV5-1 and TRBJ2-2; 8 bases are a match to TRBD2. This CDR3 is built from 15 residues. From germline, CDR1 is SGHRS and CDR2 YFSETQ. J was trimmed by 5 bases and V by 7 bases; bases with no gene match: 10. The CDR3 reads CASALPSGSTGELFF. As DNA, the CDR3 is TGCGCCAGCGCCCTCCCCAGCGGGAGTACCGGGGAGCTGTTTTTT.

The rearrangement links TRBV5-1 to TRBJ2-7; TRBD1 matches 9 bases. Looked up from germline, CDR1 is SGHRS and CDR2 is YFSETQ. With 0 bases clipped from V and 6 bases from J, the junction kept 7 bases outside the gene matches. The CDR3 length is 15 residues. The CDR3 loop reads CASSLDGTGYSEQYF. CDR3 nucleotides: TGCGCCAGCAGCTTGGATGGGACAGGGTATAGCGAGCAGTACTTC.

This clone was recorded a few times. The chain couples TRBV7-6 to TRBJ2-2; maybe TRBD2 (6 bases). CDR3 length equals 14 residues. CDR1 is SGHVS and CDR2 is FNYEAQ in the germline V gene. V dropped 3 bases and J dropped 4 bases, with 9 bases sitting between them. The CDR3 nucleotides read TGTGCCAGCAGCTTTGCGGGATCCACCGGGGAGCTGTTTTTT. It encodes CASSFAGSTGELFF.

In its sample, this clone was seen once. The chain employs TRBV6-5 and TRBJ2-3; D is ambiguous. Trimming cost V 6 bases and J 6 bases, with 16 bases left between them. The germline V gene has CDR1 MNHEY and CDR2 SVGAGI. CDR3 length: 14 residues. The DNA for the CDR3 is TGTGCCAGCAGAAAAAATCGGGTTGCGGATACGCAGTATTTT. Translation gives CASRKNRVADTQYF.

The chain couples TRBV6-1 to TRBJ2-7; D possibly corresponds to TRBD1 (6 bases). The germline V and J ends were trimmed by 0 bases and 2 bases, with 14 bases remaining between them. The germline V gene encodes CDR1 MNHNS and CDR2 SASEGT. The CDR3 extends over 16 amino acids. CDR3 nucleotide sequence: TGTGCCAGCAGTGAAGCGCAGGGGACGCCAACCTACGAGCAGTACTTC. Its protein is CASSEAQGTPTYEQYF.

In its sample, this clone was seen once. V is TRBV4-3 and J is TRBJ1-2; D is unclear. CDR3 length: 15 amino acids. Germline CDR1 LGHNA, CDR2 YSLEER. V was trimmed by 0 bases and J by 3 bases, leaving 11 bases between them. The CDR3 region has the DNA TGCGCCAGCAGCCAAGAACCGGGAGGGCACTATGGCTACACCTTC. Translated, it gives CASSQEPGGHYGYTF.

The V and J genes are TRBV7-3 and TRBJ2-7; maybe TRBD2 (6 bases). The ends were cut back, 5 bases at V and 2 bases at J, with 10 bases in the middle. Germline loops: CDR1 SGHTA, CDR2 FQGTGA. The CDR3 length is 13 residues. The CDR3 DNA reads TGTGCCAGCAGCCCGGACTATACCTACGAGCAGTACTTC. It yields the protein CASSPDYTYEQYF. The full variable domain, its missing parts supplied by reference TRBV7-3 and TRBJ2-7, is GAGVSQTPSNKVTEKGKYVELRCDPISGHTALYWYRQSLGQGPEFLIYFQGTGAADDSGLPNDRFFAVRPEGSVSTLKIQRTERGDSAVYLCASSPDYTYEQYFGPGTRLTVT.

This clone came up once. The CDR3 sequence is CASKATGLAGTGELFF. The CDR3, as DNA: TGCGCCAGTAAAGCGACCGGACTAGCAGGAACCGGGGAGCTGTTTTTT. The chain employs TRBV5-1 and TRBJ2-2, with TRBD2 identical over 8 bases. V lost 8 bases, J lost 5 bases, and 14 bases stayed unmatched. Germline V gene lookup returns CDR1 SGHRS and CDR2 YFSETQ. The CDR3 sequence is 16 residues long.

This chain connects TRBV9 to TRBJ1-2; D gene unclear. CDR1 and CDR2 (germline): SGDLS, YYNGEE. Between the trimmed V and J ends, which lost 4 bases and 4 bases, there was a span of 17 bases. CDR3 size: 15 residues. The CDR3 region has the DNA TGTGCCAGCAGCAATCGCCGGGAGCCTGTCTATGGCTACACCTTC. Encoded protein: CASSNRREPVYGYTF.

The gene calls are TRBV4-3 and TRBJ1-6; D is perhaps TRBD1 (6 bases). The CDR3 is 17 amino acids. Germline CDR1 and CDR2: LGHNA and YSLEER. The V gene lost 0 bases and the J gene lost 14 bases, with 23 bases spanning the gap. Written as DNA, the CDR3 is TGCGCCAGCAGCCAAGAAGTCAGGGGAAACCGGTATATCACCCTCCACTTT. This translates into CASSQEVRGNRYITLHF.

The V call is TRBV5-1, the J call TRBJ2-1, with 12 nucleotides matching TRBD2. CDR1 is SGHRS and CDR2 is YFSETQ in the germline V gene. The CDR3 has 16 amino acids. Germline trimming cut 4 bases from V and 0 bases from J; bases unmatched to any gene: 2. This chain's CDR3 is CASSETSGSSYNEQFF. CDR3 sequence (DNA): TGCGCCAGCAGCGAGACTAGCGGGAGCTCCTACAATGAGCAGTTCTTC. Variable domain in full (rest from reference TRBV5-1 and TRBJ2-1): KAGVTQTPRYLIKTRGQQVTLSCSPISGHRSVSWYQQTPGQGLQFLFEYFSETQRNKGNFPGRFSGRQFSNSRSEMNVSTLELGDSALYLCASSETSGSSYNEQFFGPGTRLTVL.

The rearrangement links TRBV4-3 to TRBJ2-3; D gene uncertain. The CDR3 extends over 15 amino acids. V shed 4 bases and J shed 2 bases, with 13 bases lying between them. CDR1 and CDR2 from the germline V gene are LGHNA and YSLEER. The CDR3 region has the DNA TGCGCCAGCAGCCCGATGGGCCTTGCCACAGATACGCAGTATTTT. Amino acid sequence: CASSPMGLATDTQYF.

J is TRBJ2-3 and V is TRBV9; 13 positions agree with TRBD2. CDR1 and CDR2 (germline): SGDLS, YYNGEE. J lost 3 bases, V lost 4 bases, and 5 bases had no gene match. The CDR3 consists of 16 residues. This CDR3 is CASSIRTSGSTDTQYF. The CDR3 nucleotides read TGTGCCAGCAGCATAAGGACTAGCGGGAGTACAGATACGCAGTATTTT.

There are a few counts of this clone. CDR3 protein: CASSQLPGGNEKLFF. DNA for the CDR3: TGCGCCAGCAGCCAACTGCCGGGGGGCAACGAAAAACTGTTTTTT. The chain couples TRBV4-3 to TRBJ1-4; D is perhaps TRBD1 (6 bases). The V and J ends lost 2 bases and 8 bases respectively, with 15 bases between them. The CDR3 spans 15 residues. The germline CDR1 and CDR2 sequences are LGHNA and YSLEER.

The J gene is TRBJ2-2, the V gene TRBV7-9, with 9 bases lining up with TRBD2. The ends lost 4 bases at V and 3 bases at J; junction bases unmatched: 6. The CDR3 extends over 16 amino acids. Germline V gene data show CDR1 as SEHNR and CDR2 as FQNEAQ (reference sequence). DNA for the CDR3: TGTGCCAGCAGCTACATAAAGCGGGGGGACACCGGGGAGCTGTTTTTT. This codes for CASSYIKRGDTGELFF. Full variable domain (missing parts from reference TRBV7-9 and TRBJ2-2): DTGVSQNPRHKITKRGQNVTFRCDPISEHNRLYWYRQTLGQGPEFLTYFQNEAQLEKSRLLSDRFSAERPKGSFSTLEIQRTEQGDSAMYLCASSYIKRGDTGELFFGEGSRLTVL.

This chain uses TRBV6-6 with TRBJ2-7, with 9 bases identical to TRBD2. V lost 2 bases, J lost 4 bases, and 3 bases stayed unmatched. Germline-derived CDR1 and CDR2 are MNHNY and SVGAGI (reference sequence). This CDR3 is built from 14 residues. This chain's CDR3 is CASSYDAGGYEQYF. CDR3 nucleotide sequence: TGTGCCAGCAGTTACGACGCGGGAGGGTACGAGCAGTACTTC.

As regards this clone: Other DNA sequences in the sample encode the same CDR3. The chain uses TRBV18 and TRBJ1-4; 9 positions match TRBD1. The CDR3 covers 13 residues. With 2 bases clipped from V and 8 bases from J, the junction kept 0 bases outside the gene matches. CDR1 and CDR2 (germline): KGHSH, LQKENI. This CDR3 is CASSPGTGEKLFF. The CDR3 DNA is TGTGCCAGCTCACCAGGGACAGGGGAAAAACTGTTTTTT.

The chain combines TRBV2 with TRBJ1-1; 7 positions agree with TRBD1. J gave up 0 bases and V 10 bases, and 5 bases lay outside the gene matches. CDR1 is SNHLY and CDR2 is FYNNEI in the germline V gene. There are 13 residues in the CDR3. CDR3 nucleotide sequence: TGTGCCACTGTCCAGGGGGTGAACACTGAAGCTTTCTTT. This encodes CATVQGVNTEAFF.

This clone was recorded only once. This chain connects TRBV7-8 to TRBJ2-7; 8 bases agree with TRBD2. The CDR3 loop spans 14 amino acids. V was clipped by 0 bases and J by 3 bases; unmatched bases: 1. Germline V gene sequence: CDR1 SGHVS, CDR2 FQNEAQ. CDR3 residues: CASSLAGLDYEQYF. CDR3 bases: TGTGCCAGCAGCTTAGCGGGACTAGACTACGAGCAGTACTTC.

This clone was detected only once. CDR3 residues: CASSYTGTAIYEQYF. In nucleotides, the CDR3 is TGTGCCAGCAGTTATACCGGGACAGCAATATACGAGCAGTACTTC. The chain carries TRBV27 and TRBJ2-7; 7 bases are a match to TRBD1. CDR1 is MNHEY, CDR2 SMNVEV, per germline (reference sequence). The CDR3 length is 15 residues. After removal of 4 bases from V and 4 bases from J, the junction contained 10 bases not matched to a gene.

The chain has TRBV5-8 and TRBJ1-1; D is ambiguous. The CDR3 extends over 13 amino acids. Germline CDR1 reads SGHTS; CDR2 reads YDEGEE. The V and J ends lost 4 bases and 2 bases respectively, with 9 bases between them. CDR3 sequence (DNA): TGTGCCAGCAGCCGCCGGGGAAACACTGAAGCTTTCTTT. Translated, it gives CASSRRGNTEAFF. Variable domain in full (rest from reference TRBV5-8 and TRBJ1-1): EAGVTQSPTHLIKTRGQQATLRCSPISGHTSVYWYQQALGLGLQFLLWYDEGEERNRGNFPPRFSGRQFPNYSSELNVNALELEDSALYLCASSRRGNTEAFFGQGTRLTVV.

CDR3 coding DNA: TGTGCCAGCAGCTTATTGCAGGCCCAAGAGACCCAGTACTTC. It codes for CASSLLQAQETQYF. This chain links TRBV11-3 with TRBJ2-5; D gene ambiguous. Trimming took off 2 bases at V and 1 base at J, with 8 bases between the two ends. Germline V lookup: CDR1 SGHNT, CDR2 YENEEA. The CDR3 is 14 amino acids.

The CDR3 here is CASSESGQGPAFF. Written as DNA, the CDR3 is TGTGCCAGCAGTGAATCGGGACAGGGGCCAGCTTTCTTT. This chain connects TRBV6-4 to TRBJ1-1; 10 nucleotides align to TRBD1. CDR1 and CDR2 (germline): MRHNA, SNTAGT. The CDR3 spans 13 residues. After removal of 3 bases from V and 10 bases from J, the junction contained 5 bases not matched to a gene.

V is TRBV14 and J is TRBJ1-4, with D unclear. The CDR3 has 13 amino acids. CDR1 and CDR2 from the germline V gene are SGHDN and FVKESK. Trimming removed 4 bases at V and 8 bases at J, with 11 bases between. The CDR3 DNA reads as TGTGCCAGCAGCCCCAGGAGGGCCGAAAAACTGTTTTTT. This codes for CASSPRRAEKLFF.

The chain links TRBV6-1 to TRBJ2-7, with TRBD2 identical over 7 bases. Germline-derived CDR1 and CDR2 are MNHNS and SASEGT. With 4 bases clipped from V and 1 base from J, the junction kept 10 bases outside the gene matches. The CDR3 is 16 amino acids. The CDR3 bases are TGTGCCAGCAGTGGACCGGGACTACTATATTCCTACGAGCAGTACTTC. It encodes CASSGPGLLYSYEQYF.

This clone was seen just once. J is TRBJ1-5 and V is TRBV7-9; 8 nucleotides agree with TRBD1. The CDR3 sequence is 15 residues long. V gave up 5 bases and J gave up 0 bases; unmatched junction bases: 3. CDR1 is SEHNR, CDR2 FQNEAQ, per germline (reference sequence). The CDR3 nucleotides are TGTGCCAGCAGCCCGGGACAGGATAGCAATCAGCCCCAGCATTTT. Amino acids: CASSPGQDSNQPQHF.

This sequence joins TRBV11-2 and TRBJ2-1; 11 bases match TRBD2. Unmatched junction bases numbered 9, after V lost 6 bases and J lost 8 bases. Per the germline V gene, CDR1 is SGHAT and CDR2 is FQNNGV. The CDR3 is 15 residues long. Here the CDR3 reads CASRKPGLAVYEQFF. CDR3 bases: TGTGCCAGCAGAAAGCCGGGACTAGCGGTCTATGAGCAGTTCTTC.